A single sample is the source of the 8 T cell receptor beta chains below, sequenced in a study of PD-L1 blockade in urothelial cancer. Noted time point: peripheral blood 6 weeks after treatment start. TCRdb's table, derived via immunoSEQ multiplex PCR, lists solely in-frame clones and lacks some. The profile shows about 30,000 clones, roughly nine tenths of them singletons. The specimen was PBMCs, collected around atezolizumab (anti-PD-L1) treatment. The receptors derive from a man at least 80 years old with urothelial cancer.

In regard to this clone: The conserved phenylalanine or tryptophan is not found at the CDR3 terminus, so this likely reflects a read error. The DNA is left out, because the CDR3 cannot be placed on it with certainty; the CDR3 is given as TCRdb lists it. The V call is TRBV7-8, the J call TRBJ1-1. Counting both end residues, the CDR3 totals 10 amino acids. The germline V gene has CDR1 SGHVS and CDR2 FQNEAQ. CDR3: CASSREALSI.

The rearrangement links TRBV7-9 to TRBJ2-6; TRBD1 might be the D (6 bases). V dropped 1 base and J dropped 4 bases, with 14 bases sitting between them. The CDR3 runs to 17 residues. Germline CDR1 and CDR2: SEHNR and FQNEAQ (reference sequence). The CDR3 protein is CASSLVGAGRGANVLTF. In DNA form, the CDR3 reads TGTGCCAGCAGCTTAGTGGGGGCGGGTCGGGGGGCCAACGTCCTGACTTTC.

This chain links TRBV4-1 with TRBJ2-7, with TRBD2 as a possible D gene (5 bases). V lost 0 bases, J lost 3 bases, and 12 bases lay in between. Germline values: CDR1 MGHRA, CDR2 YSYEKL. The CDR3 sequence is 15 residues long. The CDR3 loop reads CASSQEDYVGYEQYF. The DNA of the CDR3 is TGCGCCAGCAGCCAAGAAGACTATGTCGGCTACGAGCAGTACTTC.

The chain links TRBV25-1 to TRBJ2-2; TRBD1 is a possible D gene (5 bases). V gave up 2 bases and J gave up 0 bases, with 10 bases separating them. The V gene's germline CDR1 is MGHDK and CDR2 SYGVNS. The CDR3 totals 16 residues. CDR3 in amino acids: CASSEQTAPNTGELFF. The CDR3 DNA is TGTGCCAGCAGTGAACAGACAGCCCCGAACACCGGGGAGCTGTTTTTT.

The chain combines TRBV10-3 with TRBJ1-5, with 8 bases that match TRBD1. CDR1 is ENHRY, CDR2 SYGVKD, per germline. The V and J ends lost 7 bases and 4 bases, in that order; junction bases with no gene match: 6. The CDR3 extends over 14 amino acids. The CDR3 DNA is TGTGCCATCAAAGGACAGGGCGTAAATCAGCCCCAGCATTTT. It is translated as CAIKGQGVNQPQHF.

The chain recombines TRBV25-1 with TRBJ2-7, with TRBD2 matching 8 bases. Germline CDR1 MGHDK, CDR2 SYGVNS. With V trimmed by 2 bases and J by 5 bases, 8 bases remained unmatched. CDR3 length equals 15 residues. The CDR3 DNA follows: TGTGCCAGCAGTGAAGTTCGGGGGGGTAAGGACGAGCAGTACTTC. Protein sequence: CASSEVRGGKDEQYF.

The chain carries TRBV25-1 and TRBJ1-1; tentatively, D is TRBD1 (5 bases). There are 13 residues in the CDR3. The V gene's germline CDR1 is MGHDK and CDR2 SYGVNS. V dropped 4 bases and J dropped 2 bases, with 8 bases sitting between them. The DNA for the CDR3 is TGTGCCAGCAGTGCAAGGGGAAACACTGAAGCTTTCTTT. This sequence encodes CASSARGNTEAFF. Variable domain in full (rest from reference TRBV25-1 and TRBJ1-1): EADIYQTPRYLVIGTGKKITLECSQTMGHDKMYWYQQDPGMELHLIHYSYGVNSTEKGDLSSESTVSRIRTEHFPLTLESARPSHTSQYLCASSARGNTEAFFGQGTRLTVV.

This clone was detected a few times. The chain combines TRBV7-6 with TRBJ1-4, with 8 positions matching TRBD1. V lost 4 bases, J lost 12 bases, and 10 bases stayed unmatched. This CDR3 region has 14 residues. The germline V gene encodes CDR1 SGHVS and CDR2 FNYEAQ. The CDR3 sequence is CASSSSRGRAELFF. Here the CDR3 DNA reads TGTGCCAGCAGCTCTAGCAGGGGGCGGGCGGAACTGTTTTTT. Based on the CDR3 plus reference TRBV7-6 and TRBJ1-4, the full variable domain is GAGVSQSPRYKVTKRGQDVALRCDPISGHVSLYWYRQALGQGPEFLTYFNYEAQQDKSGLPNDRFSAERPEGSISTLTIQRTEQRDSAMYRCASSSSRGRAELFFGSGTQLSVL.